The clone carrying this TCR beta chain showed up many times. Its cognate antigen is unknown. The germline CDR1 and CDR2 sequences are DFQATT and SNEGSKA (reference sequence). This CDR3 comprises 14 residues. With V trimmed by 6 bases and J by 7 bases, 4 bases remained unmatched. The data derive from a study of T-cell memory formation after mild COVID-19. Study information: Clustering of TCRs was largely donor specific.

Study results and limitations: There was no confirmation that second-wave clones peaking on day 37 were SARS-CoV-2 specific.

MiXCR, applied by TCRdb to the 5' RACE reads, yields one record per CDR3 protein. The sample contains hundreds of thousands of distinct CDR3 sequences, 15% to 20% of which appear only once. The rearrangement uses TRBV20-1 and TRBJ2-1; 15 nucleotides line up with TRBD2. The sequenced sample was PBMCs or a T cell subset sorted from them (not recorded which). This TCR was recovered from a man between 18 and 29 years old who had mild COVID-19 (a few samples of this study predate the infection). Cell type and time point are not known. The CDR3 coding sequence is TGCAGTGCCGGACTAGCGGGGGGGCCAAATGAGCAGTTCTTC. Protein product: CSAGLAGGPNEQFF.